This entry lists 23 T cell receptor beta chains sequenced from one sample in a study of T-cell reconstitution after alpha-beta-depleted transplantation in children. TCRbeta library construction was performed incorporating unique molecular identifiers. TCRdb redid the calling of the PCR reads with MiXCR, one entry per CDR3 protein. This table has fewer than 120,000 distinct CDR3 sequences, around a tenth appearing once. The material was PBMCs from the stem cell graft donor, obtained from the stem cell graft. Every receptor here comes from a human donor who donated a stem cell graft to a child with acute lymphoblastic leukemia.

This clonotype was detected ten times or more. CDR3 bases: TGTGCCAGCAGCTCCGGCCTGGTGGTGAATGAGCAGTTCTTC. Translating it yields CASSSGLVVNEQFF. The chain has TRBV9 and TRBJ2-1; D is uncertain. In germline, CDR1 is SGDLS, CDR2 YYNGEE. Trimming stripped 4 bases from V and 7 bases from J, with 15 bases between. CDR3 length equals 14 residues.

This clonotype was observed many times. V gene TRBV5-1 combines with J gene TRBJ1-2, with no clear D. CDR1 SGHRS and CDR2 YFSETQ come from the germline V gene. CDR3 length equals 12 residues. The V end lost 4 bases, the J end lost 8 bases, and 12 bases lay between the germline ends. CDR3 nucleotide sequence: TGCGCCAGCAGCGGGATTGAGCGGGGCTACACCTTC. It is translated as CASSGIERGYTF.

This clonotype was seen repeatedly, ten times or more. The chain carries TRBV7-2 and TRBJ2-5; D gene uncertain. The CDR3 spans 13 residues. The germline V gene encodes CDR1 SGHTA and CDR2 FQGNSA. The germline V and J ends were trimmed by 3 bases and 2 bases, with 7 bases remaining between them. The CDR3 DNA reads as TGTGCCAGCAGCTTTCAGTATCAAGAGACCCAGTACTTC. Translating gives CASSFQYQETQYF.

This clonotype was seen ten or more times. The J gene is TRBJ1-3, the V gene TRBV16; D ambiguous. The germline CDR1 and CDR2 sequences are KGHSY and FQNENV. The V end was cut by 0 bases, the J end by 1 base, with 4 bases between. This CDR3 spans 14 amino acids. CDR3 in DNA: TGTGCCAGCAGCCAATCCGGGTCTGGAAACACCATATATTTT. Its translation is CASSQSGSGNTIYF.

The rearrangement joins TRBV3-1 to TRBJ2-7; tentatively, D is TRBD2 (5 bases). The V end was cut by 5 bases, the J end by 4 bases, with 12 bases between. CDR1 is LGHDT and CDR2 is YNNKEL in the germline V gene (reference sequence). There are 13 residues in the CDR3. The CDR3 nucleotides are TGTGCCAGCAGCGCCGGGAAAGGGTACGAGCAGTACTTC. As protein: CASSAGKGYEQYF.

This clonotype was counted ten times or more. The J gene is TRBJ2-1, the V gene TRBV27; TRBD1 matches at 9 bases. The CDR3 extends over 18 amino acids. The trim removed 4 bases at V and 1 base at J, leaving 11 bases unmatched. CDR1 is MNHEY, CDR2 SMNVEV, per germline (reference sequence). CDR3: CASSSPGQGKGSYNEQFF. The CDR3 bases are TGTGCCAGCAGTTCTCCGGGACAGGGAAAGGGGTCCTACAATGAGCAGTTCTTC.

This clonotype was recorded many times. The rearrangement joins TRBV7-9 to TRBJ1-2, with D unclear. CDR3 length: 17 residues. The V end lost 7 bases, the J end lost 0 bases, and 21 bases lay between the germline ends. Germline V CDR1 and CDR2: SEHNR, FQNEAQ (reference sequence). CDR3: CASNKGSIAPANYGYTF. As DNA, the CDR3 is TGTGCCAGCAACAAAGGGTCCATAGCTCCTGCTAACTATGGCTACACCTTC.

Ten or more counts support this clonotype. The chain joins TRBV27 to TRBJ1-2; 10 nucleotides agree with TRBD1. Germline-derived CDR1 and CDR2 are MNHEY and SMNVEV (reference sequence). The J segment lost 8 bases and the V segment lost 3 bases, leaving 6 bases of the junction unmatched. This CDR3 has 14 amino acids. The CDR3 DNA is TGTGCCAGCAGTTTTACGGACAGGGGGAGAGGCTACACCTTC. It is translated as CASSFTDRGRGYTF.

This clonotype was found many times. The chain carries TRBV7-2 and TRBJ1-5, with 9 bases aligning to TRBD1. The junction had 4 bases not matched to a gene; V was cut back by 4 bases and J by 3 bases. This CDR3 is 15 amino acids long. Germline V gene sequence: CDR1 SGHTA, CDR2 FQGNSA. The CDR3 sequence: CASSSGTGNNQPQHF. As DNA, the CDR3 is TGTGCCAGCAGCTCCGGGACAGGGAACAATCAGCCCCAGCATTTT.

This clonotype occurred many times. The chain carries TRBV19 and TRBJ1-5; 10 nucleotides match TRBD1. V was pared by 8 bases and J by 7 bases, with 8 bases of the junction left unmatched. The CDR3 runs 14 residues. CDR1 and CDR2 (germline): LNHDA, SQIVND (reference sequence). Here the CDR3 DNA reads TGTGCCAGTCAACTCATGGACAGGGGGCAGCCCCAGCATTTT. Protein product: CASQLMDRGQPQHF. The complete variable domain, with remaining parts taken from reference TRBV19 and TRBJ1-5, reads DGGITQSPKYLFRKEGQNVTLSCEQNLNHDAMYWYRQDPGQGLRLIYYSQIVNDFQKGDIAEGYSVSREKKESFPLTVTSAQKNPTAFYLCASQLMDRGQPQHFGDGTRLSIL.

The sample holds a few counts of this clonotype. The V call is TRBV5-1, the J call TRBJ2-7; D is perhaps TRBD1 (6 bases). Germline CDR1 SGHRS, CDR2 YFSETQ. The CDR3 runs 12 residues. The V end was cut by 2 bases, the J end by 4 bases, with 7 bases between. The CDR3 loop is CASSFDRYEQYF. CDR3 sequence (DNA): TGCGCCAGCAGCTTCGACAGGTACGAGCAGTACTTC.

This clonotype came up many times. The chain links TRBV6-1 to TRBJ2-7; 8 nucleotides line up with TRBD2. The germline V gene has CDR1 MNHNS and CDR2 SASEGT. This CDR3 is built from 14 residues. Unmatched junction bases numbered 6, after V lost 6 bases and J lost 2 bases. This CDR3 reads CASSISGATYEQYF. The CDR3 DNA reads TGTGCCAGCAGCATTAGCGGGGCCACCTACGAGCAGTACTTC.

There are many counts of this clonotype. This sequence joins TRBV7-9 and TRBJ2-7, with D tentatively TRBD1 (6 bases). Germline V gene lookup returns CDR1 SEHNR and CDR2 FQNEAQ (reference sequence). CDR3 size: 14 residues. Trimming removed 3 bases from V and 6 bases from J, with 15 bases in between. CDR3 sequence reads: CASSFAQGKVEQYF. CDR3 sequence (DNA): TGTGCCAGCAGCTTCGCACAGGGTAAGGTCGAGCAGTACTTC. The variable domain in full, with the rest retrieved from reference TRBV7-9 and TRBJ2-7, is DTGVSQNPRHKITKRGQNVTFRCDPISEHNRLYWYRQTLGQGPEFLTYFQNEAQLEKSRLLSDRFSAERPKGSFSTLEIQRTEQGDSAMYLCASSFAQGKVEQYFGPGTRLTVT.

In its sample, this clonotype was seen many times. The V call is TRBV20-1, the J call TRBJ2-1, with 9 bases that match TRBD2. The germline V gene has CDR1 DFQATT and CDR2 SNEGSKA (reference sequence). The CDR3 runs to 15 residues. The V and J ends lost 4 bases and 4 bases, in that order; junction bases with no gene match: 8. In DNA, the CDR3 is TGCAGTGCTAACTCAGCGGGGGGACCTTACAATGAGCAGTTCTTC. Translating gives CSANSAGGPYNEQFF.

This clonotype was recorded at least ten times. This sequence joins TRBV25-1 and TRBJ2-2, with D hard to call. Germline values: CDR1 MGHDK, CDR2 SYGVNS. The CDR3 sequence is 12 residues long. The V gene lost 10 bases and the J gene lost 8 bases, with 14 bases spanning the gap. CDR3 region: CATTPPTGELFF. The DNA of the CDR3 is TGTGCCACCACCCCCCCCACTGGGGAGCTGTTTTTT.

This clonotype was counted a single time. This may be a read error: a much more frequent sequence differs by one nucleotide. The chain combines TRBV5-6 with TRBJ1-5; no clear D gene. This CDR3 comprises 16 residues. Germline CDR1 is SGHDT and CDR2 is YYEEEE. The CDR3 sequence is CDSSFRGFYSNQPQHF. CDR3 nucleotides: TGTGACAGCAGCTTTCGAGGGTTTTATAGCAATCAGCCCCAGCATTTT.

This clonotype came up many times. Written as DNA, the CDR3 is TGCAGTGCTAGAGATCCCGAGGAGGCTTCTGGAAACACCATATATTTT. Amino acid sequence: CSARDPEEASGNTIYF. This chain uses TRBV20-1 with TRBJ1-3; D gene uncertain. The germline gives CDR1 DFQATT, CDR2 SNEGSKA (reference sequence). V lost 0 bases, J lost 1 base, and 13 bases lay in between. CDR3 length equals 16 residues.

In this sample, this clonotype turned up many times. The chain carries TRBV12-3 or TRBV12-4 and TRBJ2-3; TRBD1 aligns across 7 bases. The CDR3 loop spans 15 amino acids. J gave up 6 bases and V 3 bases, and 9 bases lay outside the gene matches. CDR3: CASSFSGTAWDTQYF. CDR3 nucleotides: TGTGCCAGCAGTTTTTCTGGGACAGCCTGGGATACGCAGTATTTT.

At least ten counts were recorded for this clonotype. The chain has TRBV12-3 or TRBV12-4 and TRBJ1-6, with D unresolved. The V gene lost 6 bases and the J gene lost 4 bases, with 13 bases spanning the gap. CDR3 length: 15 amino acids. CDR3 coding DNA: TGTGCCAGCAGCGCGCAATCTGGGTATAATTCACCCCTCCACTTT. Translated: CASSAQSGYNSPLHF.

In this sample, this clonotype turned up a few times. The rearrangement links TRBV30 to TRBJ2-1; 7 nucleotides line up with TRBD2. The CDR3 has 13 residues. Germline loops: CDR1 GTSNPN, CDR2 SVGIG (reference sequence). The V gene end was trimmed by 0 bases and the J gene end by 8 bases; junction bases not matched to a gene: 4. The CDR3 here is CAWSVRGSDEQFF. The DNA for the CDR3 is TGTGCCTGGAGTGTACGCGGGAGCGATGAGCAGTTCTTC.

This clonotype has ten or more counts. The chain recombines TRBV20-1 with TRBJ1-1, with D maybe TRBD1 (6 bases). Germline values: CDR1 DFQATT, CDR2 SNEGSKA (reference sequence). V dropped 6 bases and J dropped 6 bases, with 20 bases sitting between them. The CDR3 sequence is 14 residues long. For the CDR3, the DNA is TGCAGTGCCCTCCCTCGGGCAGGGGTCCCTGAAGCTTTCTTT. Protein sequence: CSALPRAGVPEAFF.

The sample holds a few counts of this clonotype. The chain joins TRBV29-1 to TRBJ2-5; D assignment may be TRBD1 or TRBD2 (5 bases each). The CDR3 runs to 12 residues. Germline loops: CDR1 SQVTM, CDR2 ANQGSEA. V lost 0 bases, J lost 9 bases, and 11 bases lay in between. This chain's CDR3 is CSVEDGASAQYF. DNA for the CDR3: TGCAGCGTTGAAGACGGGGCGTCGGCCCAGTACTTC.

Ten or more counts support this clonotype. The genes are TRBV24-1 and TRBJ2-3; D uncertain. This CDR3 spans 13 amino acids. CDR1 and CDR2 (germline): KGHDR, SFDVKD. Trimming took off 5 bases at V and 1 base at J, with 6 bases between the two ends. DNA of the CDR3: TGTGCCACCAGTGGAGCAGGCACAGATACGCAGTATTTT. Its translation: CATSGAGTDTQYF.